Below, one T cell receptor beta chain is given with its context. Amplification of TCR beta CDR3 regions was performed using RNA transcripts as template. During a first-round RT-PCR of the TCR CDR3, the HTBI primer set was used. Using its own MiXCR run on the multiplex PCR reads, TCRdb lists one record per CDR3 protein. Found here are 750,000 to 950,000 distinct CDR3 sequences, 38% of them singletons; the top ten hold about 8.9%. This sample stems from a study of T cells in Graves' hyperthyroidism and ophthalmopathy. The TCR comes from a man aged 18 to 30 with Graves' hyperthyroidism. What was sequenced was blood.

CDR3 DNA: TGTGCCAGCACCTTAGGAGGGGGCCTCAATCAGCCCCAGCATTTT. Its translation: CASTLGGGLNQPQHF. The chain uses TRBV12-3 or TRBV12-4 and TRBJ1-5; 7 bases align to TRBD1. The J segment lost 3 bases and the V segment lost 7 bases, leaving 9 bases of the junction unmatched. The CDR3 runs 15 residues.